The 15 T cell receptor beta chains below all came from one sample that was sequenced in a study of CD8+ T cells in alopecia areata. Treatment indicated: oral pan-JAK inhibitor, 5-10 mg twice daily. Once RNA had been extracted, it was reverse transcribed into cDNA to act as the sequencing template. Method: immunoSEQ multiplex PCR; TCRdb's copy keeps in-frame clones and lacks some. The sample lists about 290,000 clones, nearly 60% seen once, with about 1.8% in the top ten. The sequences come from CD4+ T cells sorted from blood, collected at week 24, from a patient treated with tofacitinib. The receptor source for this set is a human donor with alopecia areata.

The V and J genes are TRBV10-3 and TRBJ1-1; TRBD1 matches 7 bases. The CDR3 is made up of 15 amino acids. Germline loops: CDR1 ENHRY, CDR2 SYGVKD. V shed 3 bases, J shed 3 bases, and the junction held 7 bases outside the gene matches. The CDR3 DNA is TGTGCCATCAGTGAAGGAGGGGGCTGGGACACTGAAGCTTTCTTT. It yields the protein CAISEGGGWDTEAFF.

V and J are TRBV4-2 and TRBJ1-2, with 9 bases identical to TRBD1. CDR1 LGHNA and CDR2 YNFKEQ come from the germline V gene. Germline trimming cut 4 bases from V and 4 bases from J; bases unmatched to any gene: 7. This CDR3 has 15 residues. This chain's CDR3 is CASSRTRQGGYGYTF. CDR3 coding DNA: TGTGCCAGCAGCCGGACCCGACAGGGGGGCTATGGCTACACCTTC.

This clone appeared a few times. Here the CDR3 DNA reads TGCAGCGTTGAAGAGAGACTGGGCGGGGGGAACTGGAATGAGCAGTTCTTC. Protein product: CSVEERLGGGNWNEQFF. This chain uses TRBV29-1 with TRBJ2-1; 8 bases match TRBD2. The CDR3 runs 17 residues. In germline, CDR1 is SQVTM, CDR2 ANQGSEA. Trimming removed 0 bases from V and 7 bases from J; junction bases left unmatched: 14.

This clone has a handful of counts. The chain couples TRBV7-2 to TRBJ1-4; D might be TRBD1 (5 bases). The CDR3 runs 15 residues. V shed 4 bases and J shed 2 bases, with 11 bases lying between them. CDR1 and CDR2 from the germline V gene are SGHTA and FQGNSA. This CDR3 reads CASSSEQATNEKLFF. The CDR3 region has the DNA TGTGCCAGCAGCTCCGAACAGGCGACTAATGAAAAACTGTTTTTT.

This clone has just a few counts. The chain couples TRBV4-1 to TRBJ2-5, with TRBD2 matching 8 bases. In germline, CDR1 is MGHRA, CDR2 YSYEKL. The CDR3 extends over 16 amino acids. V shed 1 base and J 4 bases; nucleotides not matched to a gene: 8. Written as DNA, the CDR3 is TGCGCCAGCAGCCAAGGACACAGCGGGGGCCTAGAGACCCAGTACTTC. Its protein product is CASSQGHSGGLETQYF.

This clone was seen only a few times. This chain joins TRBV19 and TRBJ2-1; D not resolved. The CDR3 has 13 residues. The V end was cut by 2 bases, the J end by 0 bases, with 2 bases between. CDR1 and CDR2 from the germline V gene are LNHDA and SQIVND (reference sequence). Here the CDR3 reads CASSISSYNEQFF. The CDR3, as DNA: TGTGCCAGTAGTATAAGCTCCTACAATGAGCAGTTCTTC. The whole variable domain, filled in from reference TRBV19 and TRBJ2-1, reads DGGITQSPKYLFRKEGQNVTLSCEQNLNHDAMYWYRQDPGQGLRLIYYSQIVNDFQKGDIAEGYSVSREKKESFPLTVTSAQKNPTAFYLCASSISSYNEQFFGPGTRLTVL.

The CDR3 DNA reads as TGCGCCAGCAGCCAACCCCTACTGCGGGGGGGAACAGATACGCAGTATTTT. Its translation is CASSQPLLRGGTDTQYF. V gene TRBV4-1 combines with J gene TRBJ2-3; TRBD2 aligns across 9 bases. The CDR3 covers 17 residues. Trimming removed 2 bases from V and 3 bases from J; junction bases left unmatched: 9. Germline lookup yields CDR1 MGHRA and CDR2 YSYEKL.

This clone was found a few times. The rearrangement links TRBV6-5 to TRBJ1-5, with 7 positions matching TRBD1. This CDR3 is 15 amino acids long. Germline V gene lookup returns CDR1 MNHEY and CDR2 SVGAGI. The ends lost 6 bases at V and 0 bases at J; junction bases unmatched: 5. DNA of the CDR3: TGTGCCAGCAGACTTCAGGGGGGTAGCAATCAGCCCCAGCATTTT. Translated, it gives CASRLQGGSNQPQHF.

The chain joins TRBV10-3 to TRBJ2-7; no clear D gene. CDR3 length: 14 amino acids. CDR1 and CDR2 from the germline V gene are ENHRY and SYGVKD. Trimming shortened V by 4 bases and J by 2 bases, and 12 bases separated the two germline ends. CDR3 coding DNA: TGTGCCATCAGTGGTGGTGACGGCCCCTACGAGCAGTACTTC. It specifies CAISGGDGPYEQYF.

The CDR3 sequence is CASSLGGGFDNSPLHF. CDR3 DNA: TGTGCCAGCAGCTTAGGTGGGGGGTTCGATAATTCACCCCTCCACTTT. This sequence joins TRBV7-9 and TRBJ1-6; possibly TRBD1 for D (5 bases). This CDR3 has 16 amino acids. V dropped 1 base and J dropped 5 bases, with 12 bases sitting between them. Germline CDR1 reads SEHNR; CDR2 reads FQNEAQ (reference sequence).

A note on this clone: One junction end disagrees with the germline gene, perhaps due to a read error. The V and J genes are TRBV7-6 and TRBJ1-3, with D perhaps TRBD1 (5 bases). The CDR3 length is 14 residues. CDR1 and CDR2 from the germline V gene are SGHVS and FNYEAQ. This CDR3 reads CASSPRPDVPAGTF. DNA for the CDR3: TGTGCCAGCAGCCCACGTCCAGACGTTCCCGCGGGGACTTTT. The complete variable domain, with remaining parts taken from reference TRBV7-6 and TRBJ1-3, reads GAGVSQSPRYKVTKRGQDVALRCDPISGHVSLYWYRQALGQGPEFLTYFNYEAQQDKSGLPNDRFSAERPEGSISTLTIQRTEQRDSAMYRCASSPRPDVPAGTFGEGSWLTVV.

V gene TRBV15 combines with J gene TRBJ2-2; D perhaps matches TRBD2 (5 bases). This CDR3 region has 14 residues. Trimming left V 5 bases short and J 1 base short, with 8 bases between. Germline CDR1 is LNHNV and CDR2 is YYDKDF (reference sequence). CDR3 DNA sequence: TGTGCCACCAGCGCACGGGGGAACACCGGGGAGCTGTTTTTT. This codes for CATSARGNTGELFF.

This clone has just a few counts. The gene calls are TRBV7-8 and TRBJ1-5; D gene uncertain. The V gene lost 3 bases and the J gene lost 1 base, with 16 bases spanning the gap. The CDR3 length is 17 residues. Germline CDR1 is SGHVS and CDR2 is FQNEAQ. The CDR3 DNA is TGTGCCAGCAGCTTGTGGCAGGCGGGTAGAAGCAATCAGCCCCAGCATTTT. Amino acid sequence: CASSLWQAGRSNQPQHF.

This clone was counted a few times. The J gene is TRBJ1-4, the V gene TRBV6-6; D uncertain. Germline V gene sequence: CDR1 MNHNY, CDR2 SVGAGI (reference sequence). V lost 2 bases and J 8 bases, leaving 12 bases between the germline ends. The CDR3 length is 14 residues. Here the CDR3 DNA reads TGTGCCAGCAGTTACGGGCCGAGAGGGGAAAAACTGTTTTTT. It is translated as CASSYGPRGEKLFF.

V and J are TRBV4-3 and TRBJ2-2, with 14 bases lining up with TRBD2. The CDR3 length is 18 residues. Per germline, CDR1 LGHNA and CDR2 YSLEER. Trimming cost V 0 bases and J 5 bases; bases outside gene matches: 5. CDR3 protein: CASSQDEGTSGGTGELFF. CDR3 nucleotide sequence: TGCGCCAGCAGCCAAGATGAAGGGACTAGCGGGGGAACCGGGGAGCTGTTTTTT.